This TCR beta chain came from a study of CD8+CD57+ T cells in acquired aplastic anemia. Study-wide context: Isolated CD4+ and CD8+ cells, once sorted, yielded DNA averaging about 3.4 ug. Researchers reported that healthy donors averaged roughly 10 million reads for CD4+ cells. Study-wide results and limits: Patients and controls were found to share twenty-nine CD8+ CDR3 sequences. In CD8+ cells, Simpson's diversity showed no significant difference between patients and controls.

Genomic DNA constituted the template upon which TCR beta VDJ and CDR3 profiling was performed. Each CDR3 protein gets one entry after TCRdb re-called the reads with MiXCR. This sample has around 200,000 distinct CDR3 sequences; over 55% occur once, and the top ten carry 25% to 30%. In its sample, this clonotype was seen many times. The antigen remains unidentified. From germline, CDR1 is MGHRA and CDR2 YSYEKL. The CDR3 runs to 16 residues. The V end lost 5 bases, the J end lost 4 bases, and 18 bases lay between the germline ends. The gene calls are TRBV4-1 and TRBJ2-1; tentative D call: TRBD1 (5 bases). Source material: sorted CD4+, CD8+, or CD8+CD57+ T cells (not recorded which) from PBMCs. This clonotype was obtained from a human donor in good health. This chain's CDR3 is CASSFEEGVNYNEQFF. CDR3 nucleotides: TGCGCCAGCAGCTTCGAGGAAGGGGTTAATTACAATGAGCAGTTCTTC.